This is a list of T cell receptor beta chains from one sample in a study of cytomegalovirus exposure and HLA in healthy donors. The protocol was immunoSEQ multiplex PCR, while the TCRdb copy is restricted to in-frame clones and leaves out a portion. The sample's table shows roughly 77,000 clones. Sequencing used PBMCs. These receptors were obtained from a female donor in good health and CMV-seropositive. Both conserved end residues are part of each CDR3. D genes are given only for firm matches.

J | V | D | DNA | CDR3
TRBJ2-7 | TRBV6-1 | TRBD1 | TGTGCCAGCAGTTTGGGACAGGGGGCGAACGAGCAGTACTTC | CASSLGQGANEQYF
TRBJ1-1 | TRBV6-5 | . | TGTGCCAGCAGTTACGGGGGGGCGCGGGTGTATACTGAAGCTTTCTTT | CASSYGGARVYTEAFF
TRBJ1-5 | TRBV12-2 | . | TGTGCAAGTCGCTTATCTGATGCTGGGCGCAATCAGCCCCAGCATTTT | CASRLSDAGRNQPQHF
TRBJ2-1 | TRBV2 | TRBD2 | TGTGCCAGCAGCCCGAATCATCTAGCGGGGGGGAATGAGCAGTTCTTC | CASSPNHLAGGNEQFF
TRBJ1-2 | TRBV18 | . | TGTGCCAGCTCCCTCGGCGGGGGGACGAGGGGCTACACCTTC | CASSLGGGTRGYTF
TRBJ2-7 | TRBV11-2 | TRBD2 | TGTGCCAGCAGCCCGGGACTAGCGGGAGGAAACGAGCAGTACTTC | CASSPGLAGGNEQYF
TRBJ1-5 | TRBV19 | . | TGTGCCAGTAGCAATACCTTCCAGGGCGGAAATCAGCCCCAGCATTTT | CASSNTFQGGNQPQHF
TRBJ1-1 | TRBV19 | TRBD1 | TGTGCCAGTACCGTGGGACAGGGGGAAGCTTTCTTT | CASTVGQGEAFF
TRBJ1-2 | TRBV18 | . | TGTGCCAGCTCACCGATCAGGGAAGCGGGGGCCTATGGCTACACCTTC | CASSPIREAGAYGYTF
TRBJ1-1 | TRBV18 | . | TGTGCCAGCTCACCGTTAGTGGAGTCTGAAGCTTTCTTT | CASSPLVESEAFF
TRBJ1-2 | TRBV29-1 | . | TGCAGCGTACGACCCCAAGGGGGGGCTCCCTATGGCTACACCTTC | CSVRPQGGAPYGYTF
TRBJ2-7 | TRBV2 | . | TGTGCCAGCAGTGAAGTAGTGGTTACGCGCTGCTACGAGCAGTACTTC | CASSEVVVTRCYEQYF
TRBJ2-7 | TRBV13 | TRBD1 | TGTGCCAGCAGCCCCTTAGGGATACGACGGGACAGGGCCTACGAGCAGTACTTC | CASSPLGIRRDRAYEQYF